The present T cell receptor beta chain was sequenced within a study of T-cell reconstitution after alpha-beta-depleted transplantation in children. Study results and limitations: At day 60, the high TCRbeta diversity found in some patients originated from recipient T cells and thymic progenitors that had survived. From newly produced T cells came most of the T-cell counts and diversity one year after transplant. Alpha-beta T cells present about two months after transplant were reported to originate from several hundred expanded graft clones.

The CDR3 consists of 13 residues. CDR1 and CDR2 from the germline V gene are LGHDT and YNNKEL (reference sequence). V lost 4 bases and J 5 bases, leaving 12 bases between the germline ends. Using unique molecular identifiers, the investigators prepared the TCRbeta library. TCRdb used MiXCR to reprocess the PCR reads, holding one entry per CDR3 protein. This table holds approximately 430,000 distinct CDR3 sequences, around 15% found once. A note on this clonotype: The antigen is not known.

The sequencing used PBMCs, mostly from graft donor cells, collected 360 days after TCRalphabeta/CD19-depleted stem cell transplant. The chain is built from TRBV3-1 and TRBJ2-7; D is unresolved. This TCR was recovered from a boy under three years old who had a stem cell transplant for Wiskott-Aldrich syndrome, so the T cells may come from the graft donor. In DNA form, the CDR3 reads TGTGCCAGCAGCCTCCTACCGAATCACGAGCAGTACTTC. Protein product: CASSLLPNHEQYF.